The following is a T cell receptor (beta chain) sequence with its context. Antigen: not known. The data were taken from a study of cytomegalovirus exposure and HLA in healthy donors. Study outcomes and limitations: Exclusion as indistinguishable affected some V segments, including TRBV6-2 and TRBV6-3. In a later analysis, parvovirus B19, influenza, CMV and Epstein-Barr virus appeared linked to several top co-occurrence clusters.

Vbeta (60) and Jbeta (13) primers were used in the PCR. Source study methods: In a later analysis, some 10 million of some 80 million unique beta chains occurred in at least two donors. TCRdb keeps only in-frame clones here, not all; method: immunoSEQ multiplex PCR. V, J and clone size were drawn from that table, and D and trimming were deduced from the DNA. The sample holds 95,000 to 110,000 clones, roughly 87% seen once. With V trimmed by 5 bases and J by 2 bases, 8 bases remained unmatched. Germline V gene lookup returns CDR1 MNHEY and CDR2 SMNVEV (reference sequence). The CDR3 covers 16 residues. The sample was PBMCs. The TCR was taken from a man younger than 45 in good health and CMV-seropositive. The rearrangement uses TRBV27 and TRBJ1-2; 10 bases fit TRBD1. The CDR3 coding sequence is TGTGCCAGCAGTCCGGGGACAGGGGCCTACAACTATGGCTACACCTTC. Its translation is CASSPGTGAYNYGYTF.